The 18 T cell receptor beta chains below all came from one sample that was sequenced in a study of blood T cell repertoires in COVID-19. This table comes from immunoSEQ multiplex PCR, and its TCRdb copy is limited to in-frame clones, with some not included. This sample yields 190,000 or so clones, of which about 93% are seen a single time; 0.6% to 0.9% belongs to the top ten. The sample comprised peripheral blood. These TCRs come from a man aged 25 to 40 with COVID-19, enrolled during active disease.

V and J are TRBV5-6 and TRBJ1-5; a possible D gene is TRBD1 (6 bases). Looked up from germline, CDR1 is SGHDT and CDR2 is YYEEEE. This CDR3 contains 15 residues. Trimming left V 4 bases short and J 6 bases short, with 17 bases between. CDR3 amino acids: CASSVYSTGTQPQHF. CDR3 in DNA: TGTGCCAGCAGCGTATATAGTACAGGGACTCAGCCCCAGCATTTT.

The CDR3 nucleotides are TGTGCCAGCAGCGACGCTGAAACGGGTTCAGATACGCAGTATTTT. This sequence encodes CASSDAETGSDTQYF. The gene calls are TRBV5-4 and TRBJ2-3, with no clear D. CDR3 length: 15 residues. Per germline, CDR1 SGHNT and CDR2 YYREEE (reference sequence). V lost 4 bases and J lost 4, with 16 bases in between. Drawing the rest from reference TRBV5-4 and TRBJ2-3, the complete variable domain is ETGVTQSPTHLIKTRGQQVTLRCSSQSGHNTVSWYQQALGQGPQFIFQYYREEENGRGNFPPRFSGLQFPNYSSELNVNALELDDSALYLCASSDAETGSDTQYFGPGTRLTVL.

The chain couples TRBV2 to TRBJ2-1; TRBD2 matches at 8 bases. The CDR3 has 15 amino acids. The V segment lost 6 bases and the J segment 7 bases; nucleotides outside the gene matches: 11. The germline CDR1 and CDR2 sequences are SNHLY and FYNNEI. In DNA form, the CDR3 reads TGTGCCAGCAGCCTGGCGGGGGGAGGTTTAAATGAGCAGTTCTTC. Its protein is CASSLAGGGLNEQFF. The full variable domain, rest sourced from reference TRBV2 and TRBJ2-1, is EPEVTQTPSHQVTQMGQEVILRCVPISNHLYFYWYRQILGQKVEFLVSFYNNEISEKSEIFDDQFSVERPDGSNFTLKIRSTKLEDSAMYFCASSLAGGGLNEQFFGPGTRLTVL.

The V and J genes are TRBV5-5 and TRBJ2-1; 11 positions agree with TRBD2. Germline loops: CDR1 SGHKS, CDR2 YYEKEE (reference sequence). The V segment lost 1 base and the J segment 0 bases; nucleotides outside the gene matches: 6. CDR3 length: 18 amino acids. The CDR3 reads CASSLPGTSGSSYNEQFF. The CDR3, as DNA: TGTGCCAGCAGCTTGCCCGGGACTAGCGGAAGCTCCTACAATGAGCAGTTCTTC. Using reference TRBV5-5 and TRBJ2-1 for the parts outside the CDR3, the full variable domain is DAGVTQSPTHLIKTRGQQVTLRCSPISGHKSVSWYQQVLGQGPQFIFQYYEKEERGRGNFPDRFSARQFPNYSSELNVNALLLGDSALYLCASSLPGTSGSSYNEQFFGPGTRLTVL.

The V call is TRBV12-5, the J call TRBJ2-3, with TRBD1 matching 12 bases. In germline, CDR1 is LGHNT, CDR2 FRNRAP. The ends lost 6 bases at V and 0 bases at J; junction bases unmatched: 13. There are 19 residues in the CDR3. The CDR3 bases are TGTGCTAGTGGAAAATACCGGGACAGGGGGCTTAATAGCACAGATACGCAGTATTTT. Translating gives CASGKYRDRGLNSTDTQYF.

V and J are TRBV6-5 and TRBJ2-7; tentatively, D is TRBD2 (6 bases). Germline-derived CDR1 and CDR2 are MNHEY and SVGAGI. The V end was cut by 0 bases, the J end by 5 bases, with 11 bases between. The length of the CDR3 is 14 residues. CDR3 sequence: CASSYSTGSHEQYF. The CDR3 DNA follows: TGTGCCAGCAGTTACTCGACCGGGAGCCACGAGCAGTACTTC.

The chain employs TRBV6-1 and TRBJ2-7, with TRBD1 matching 10 bases. Per the germline V gene, CDR1 is MNHNS and CDR2 is SASEGT. V trimming: 2 bases; J trimming: 5 bases; junction bases outside the gene matches: 9. This CDR3 has 16 residues. CDR3 coding DNA: TGTGCCAGCAGTGAATTCACCGGGACAGGGGTAAACGAGCAGTACTTC. Residues: CASSEFTGTGVNEQYF.

The J gene is TRBJ1-5, the V gene TRBV4-1; 7 nucleotides align to TRBD1. Losses at the gene ends were 0 bases for V and 7 bases for J; bases not matched to a gene: 6. CDR1 and CDR2 from the germline V gene are MGHRA and YSYEKL. The CDR3 is 15 amino acids. The CDR3: CASSQEWAGGQPQHF. As DNA, the CDR3 is TGCGCCAGCAGCCAAGAATGGGCAGGGGGACAGCCCCAGCATTTT.

J is TRBJ1-2 and V is TRBV29-1, with D unclear. V lost 3 bases to trimming and J lost 3 bases, with 11 bases between them. Per germline, CDR1 SQVTM and CDR2 ANQGSEA. This CDR3 has 13 residues. In nucleotides, the CDR3 is TGCAGCGTTGATCCCCCGCGAGACTATGGCTACACCTTC. It translates to CSVDPPRDYGYTF.

The chain is built from TRBV18 and TRBJ2-2; no definite D call. V lost 4 bases to trimming and J lost 6 bases, with 6 bases between them. Germline values: CDR1 KGHSH, CDR2 LQKENI. The CDR3 runs to 12 residues. The CDR3 reads CASSRGAGELFF. As DNA, the CDR3 is TGTGCCAGCTCACGAGGCGCCGGGGAGCTGTTTTTT.

The rearrangement joins TRBV4-2 to TRBJ1-5, with D possibly being TRBD1 (6 bases). V was cut by 0 bases and J by 7 bases, with 16 bases left in between. Germline CDR1 and CDR2: LGHNA and YNFKEQ. CDR3 length: 16 amino acids. The CDR3 protein is CASSQESGGPRQPQHF. The CDR3 DNA sequence: TGTGCCAGCAGCCAAGAATCCGGGGGGCCGAGGCAGCCCCAGCATTTT.

The CDR3 is CASSSITDSGGVQFF. The CDR3 nucleotides are TGTGCCAGCAGCTCCATAACCGATAGCGGGGGGGTGCAGTTCTTC. The chain has TRBV11-2 and TRBJ2-1, with TRBD2 matching over 11 bases. CDR3 size: 15 residues. CDR1 is SGHAT, CDR2 FQNNGV, per germline. The ends lost 4 bases at V and 12 bases at J; junction bases unmatched: 11. Combining the CDR3 with reference TRBV11-2 and TRBJ2-1 gives the whole variable domain EAGVAQSPRYKIIEKRQSVAFWCNPISGHATLYWYQQILGQGPKLLIQFQNNGVVDDSQLPKDRFSAERLKGVDSTLKIQPAKLEDSAVYLCASSSITDSGGVQFFGPGTRLTVL.

The chain combines TRBV7-2 with TRBJ1-1; D is perhaps TRBD1 (5 bases). This CDR3 has 14 residues. Between the trimmed V and J ends, which lost 4 bases and 5 bases, there was a span of 14 bases. Germline V gene lookup returns CDR1 SGHTA and CDR2 FQGNSA. CDR3 amino acids: CASSSVMGGTEAFF. The CDR3 nucleotides are TGTGCCAGCAGCTCCGTTATGGGGGGAACTGAAGCTTTCTTT. Combining the CDR3 with reference TRBV7-2 and TRBJ1-1 gives the whole variable domain GAGVSQSPSNKVTEKGKDVELRCDPISGHTALYWYRQSLGQGLEFLIYFQGNSAPDKSGLPSDRFSAERTGGSVSTLTIQRTQQEDSAVYLCASSSVMGGTEAFFGQGTRLTVV.

The chain recombines TRBV2 with TRBJ1-4; 7 nucleotides align to TRBD1. Looked up from germline, CDR1 is SNHLY and CDR2 is FYNNEI. V shed 6 bases and J 7 bases; nucleotides not matched to a gene: 20. This CDR3 is 18 amino acids long. In DNA, the CDR3 is TGTGCCAGCAGCGGAGAACTTAAAACAACAGGGGATTTTGAAAAACTGTTTTTT. Translating it yields CASSGELKTTGDFEKLFF. Supplemented by reference TRBV2 and TRBJ1-4, the full variable domain reads EPEVTQTPSHQVTQMGQEVILRCVPISNHLYFYWYRQILGQKVEFLVSFYNNEISEKSEIFDDQFSVERPDGSNFTLKIRSTKLEDSAMYFCASSGELKTTGDFEKLFFGSGTQLSVL.

The chain links TRBV12-3 or TRBV12-4 to TRBJ1-6; perhaps TRBD1 as D (6 bases). The CDR3 contains 13 residues. Trimming took off 5 bases at V and 8 bases at J, with 10 bases between the two ends. This CDR3 reads CASSPRTDSPLHF. DNA of the CDR3: TGTGCCAGCAGTCCTCGGACAGATTCACCCCTCCACTTT.

The V gene is TRBV3-1 (or the pseudogene TRBV3-2), the J gene TRBJ1-2; D not resolved. The germline V gene has CDR1 LGHDT and CDR2 YNNKEL (reference sequence). CDR3 size: 15 residues. Trimming took 4 bases from V and 2 from J, leaving 14 bases between them. CDR3 nucleotide sequence: TGTGCCAGCAGCCCCCTGGCGGGCTGGAACTATGGCTACACCTTC. It translates to CASSPLAGWNYGYTF.

This rearrangement joins TRBV5-1 to TRBJ2-2; perhaps TRBD1 as D (6 bases). The CDR3 length is 15 residues. Trimming stripped 4 bases from V and 0 bases from J, with 10 bases between. Germline CDR1 reads SGHRS; CDR2 reads YFSETQ. CDR3 bases: TGCGCCAGCAGCCAACGACAGGCGAACACCGGGGAGCTGTTTTTT. It codes for CASSQRQANTGELFF.

V and J are TRBV5-6 and TRBJ1-1, with no clear D. Trimming removed 4 bases at V and 7 bases at J, with 11 bases between. The CDR3 loop spans 12 amino acids. The germline gives CDR1 SGHDT, CDR2 YYEEEE. In DNA form, the CDR3 reads TGTGCCAGCAGCCTCCTTGAGGGTGAAGCTTTCTTT. This translates into CASSLLEGEAFF.